One sample yielded the 7 T cell receptor beta chains listed below, sequenced in a study of T cells in localized non-small cell lung cancer. Generated by immunoSEQ multiplex PCR, the TCRdb table keeps only in-frame clones and is missing some. The sample consists of about 33,000 clones, 85% to 90% of them appearing once. The sample here was peripheral blood, taken before any cancer treatment. Receptor source: a man aged 40 to 69 with stage I lung adenocarcinoma.

This sequence joins TRBV28 and TRBJ1-1; 8 nucleotides match TRBD1. Germline CDR1 is MDHEN and CDR2 is SYDVKM. The V gene end was trimmed by 8 bases and the J gene end by 7 bases; junction bases not matched to a gene: 9. This CDR3 has 13 amino acids. DNA for the CDR3: TGTGCCAGCGGGACTCAGGGGGCCCGTGAAGCTTTCTTT. Translated, it gives CASGTQGAREAFF.

This clone was picked up one time. The chain carries TRBV6-4 and TRBJ2-1; TRBD2 agrees at 10 bases. Germline V gives CDR1 MRHNA, CDR2 SNTAGT. Losses at the gene ends were 0 bases for V and 11 bases for J; bases not matched to a gene: 4. The CDR3 sequence is 14 residues long. CDR3: CASSDSAAGGKQFF. The CDR3 nucleotides read TGTGCCAGCAGTGACTCCGCAGCGGGGGGGAAGCAGTTCTTC.

The chain uses TRBV5-1 and TRBJ2-1, with a tentative D call TRBD2 (6 bases). In germline, CDR1 is SGHRS, CDR2 YFSETQ. The CDR3 extends over 15 amino acids. V shed 2 bases and J shed 2 bases, with 11 bases lying between them. CDR3 protein: CASSFGGVAYNEQFF. As DNA, the CDR3 is TGCGCCAGCAGCTTTGGAGGGGTGGCCTACAATGAGCAGTTCTTC.

This clone was seen a few times. J is TRBJ2-2 and V is TRBV6-4; D gene ambiguous. The V gene lost 5 bases and the J gene lost 5 bases, with 9 bases spanning the gap. In germline, CDR1 is MRHNA, CDR2 SNTAGT. This CDR3 contains 13 residues. The CDR3 protein is CASSYAGTGELFF. DNA for the CDR3: TGTGCCAGCAGTTACGCCGGGACCGGGGAGCTGTTTTTT.

V is TRBV9 and J is TRBJ1-2; D remains ambiguous. Germline CDR1 reads SGDLS; CDR2 reads YYNGEE. This CDR3 region has 12 residues. V gave up 0 bases and J gave up 12 bases, with 12 bases separating them. The CDR3, as DNA: TGTGCCAGCAGCGTAGGAGTAGGGCCCCACACCTTC. Encoded protein: CASSVGVGPHTF.

V is TRBV5-1 and J is TRBJ2-5; a weak D match, TRBD2 (6 bases). Germline-derived CDR1 and CDR2 are SGHRS and YFSETQ. V lost 7 bases, J lost 1 base, and 17 bases lay in between. The CDR3 is 15 residues long. The CDR3 here is CASLLGGRSQETQYF. The CDR3 DNA reads TGCGCCAGCCTCCTGGGGGGACGTTCCCAAGAGACCCAGTACTTC.

The CDR3 nucleotides read TGTGCCAGCAGCCCCCGACAGGGATCGGGCTACGAGCAGTACTTC. Translated: CASSPRQGSGYEQYF. V and J are TRBV11-3 and TRBJ2-7, with 7 bases that match TRBD1. This CDR3 has 15 amino acids. The V segment lost 5 bases and the J segment 3 bases; nucleotides outside the gene matches: 10. Germline CDR1 and CDR2: SGHNT and YENEEA.